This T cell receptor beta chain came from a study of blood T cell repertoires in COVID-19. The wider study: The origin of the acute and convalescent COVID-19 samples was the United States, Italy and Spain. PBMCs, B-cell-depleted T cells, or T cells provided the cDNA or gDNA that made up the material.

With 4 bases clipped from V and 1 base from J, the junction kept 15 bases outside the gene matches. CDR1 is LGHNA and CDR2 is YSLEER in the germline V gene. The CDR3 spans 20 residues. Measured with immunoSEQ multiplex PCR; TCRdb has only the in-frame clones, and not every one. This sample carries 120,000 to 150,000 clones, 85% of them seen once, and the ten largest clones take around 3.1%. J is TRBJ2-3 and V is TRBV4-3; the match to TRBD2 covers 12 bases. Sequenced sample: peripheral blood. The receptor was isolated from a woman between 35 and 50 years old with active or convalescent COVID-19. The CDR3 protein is CASSLTTSGRILAGTDTQYF. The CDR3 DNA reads TGCGCCAGCAGCCTTACCACTAGCGGGAGGATCTTAGCTGGCACAGATACGCAGTATTTT.